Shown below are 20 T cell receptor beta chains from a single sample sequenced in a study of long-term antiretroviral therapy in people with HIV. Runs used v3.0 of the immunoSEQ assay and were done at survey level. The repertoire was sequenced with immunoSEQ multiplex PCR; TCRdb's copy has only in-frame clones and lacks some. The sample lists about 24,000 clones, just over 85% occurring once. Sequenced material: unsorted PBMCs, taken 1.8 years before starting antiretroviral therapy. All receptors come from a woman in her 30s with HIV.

CDR3 protein: CASRSGTDNSPLHF. The CDR3 DNA follows: TGTGCCAGCAGGTCCGGGACAGACAATTCACCCCTCCACTTT. V gene TRBV9 combines with J gene TRBJ1-6; 7 positions agree with TRBD1. The CDR3 spans 14 residues. Germline V gene data show CDR1 as SGDLS and CDR2 as YYNGEE. The ends lost 5 bases at V and 7 bases at J; junction bases unmatched: 6.

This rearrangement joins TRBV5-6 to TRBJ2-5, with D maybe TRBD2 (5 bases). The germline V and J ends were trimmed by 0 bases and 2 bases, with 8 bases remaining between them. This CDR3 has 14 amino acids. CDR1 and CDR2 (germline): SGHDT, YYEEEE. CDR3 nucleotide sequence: TGTGCCAGCAGCTTGGGAATAGCGCAAGAGACCCAGTACTTC. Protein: CASSLGIAQETQYF.

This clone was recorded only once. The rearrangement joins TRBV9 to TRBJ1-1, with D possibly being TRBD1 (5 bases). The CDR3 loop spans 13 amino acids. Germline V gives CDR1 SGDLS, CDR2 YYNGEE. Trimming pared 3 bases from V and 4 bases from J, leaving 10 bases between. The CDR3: CASSGDGITEAFF. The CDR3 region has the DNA TGTGCCAGCAGCGGGGACGGAATCACTGAAGCTTTCTTT.

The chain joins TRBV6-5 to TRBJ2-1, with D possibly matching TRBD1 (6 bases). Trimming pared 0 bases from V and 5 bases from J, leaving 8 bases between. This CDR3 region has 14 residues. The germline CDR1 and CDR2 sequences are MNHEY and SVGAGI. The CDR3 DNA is TGTGCCAGCAGTTACTCGACAGGAAACAATGAGCAGTTCTTC. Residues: CASSYSTGNNEQFF.

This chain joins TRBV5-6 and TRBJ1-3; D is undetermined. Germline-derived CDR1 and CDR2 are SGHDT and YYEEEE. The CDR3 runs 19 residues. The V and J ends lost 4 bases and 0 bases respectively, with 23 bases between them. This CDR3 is CASSQISLQMLTSGNTIYF. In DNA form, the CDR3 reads TGTGCCAGCAGCCAGATTTCCCTTCAAATGTTGACCTCTGGAAACACCATATATTTT.

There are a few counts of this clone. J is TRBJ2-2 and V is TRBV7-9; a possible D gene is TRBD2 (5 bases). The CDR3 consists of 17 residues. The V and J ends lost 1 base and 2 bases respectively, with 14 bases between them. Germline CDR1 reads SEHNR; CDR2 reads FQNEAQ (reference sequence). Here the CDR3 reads CASSLGTGEINTGELFF. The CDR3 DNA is TGTGCCAGCAGCTTAGGGACCGGGGAGATAAACACCGGGGAGCTGTTTTTT. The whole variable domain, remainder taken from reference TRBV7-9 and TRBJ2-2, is DTGVSQNPRHKITKRGQNVTFRCDPISEHNRLYWYRQTLGQGPEFLTYFQNEAQLEKSRLLSDRFSAERPKGSFSTLEIQRTEQGDSAMYLCASSLGTGEINTGELFFGEGSRLTVL.

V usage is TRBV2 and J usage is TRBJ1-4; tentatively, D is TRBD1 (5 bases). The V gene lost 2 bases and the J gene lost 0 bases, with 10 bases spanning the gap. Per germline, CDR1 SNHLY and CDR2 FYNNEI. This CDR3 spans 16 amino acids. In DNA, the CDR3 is TGTGCCAGCAGTGAACAGGGACTTGCAACTAATGAAAAACTGTTTTTT. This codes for CASSEQGLATNEKLFF.

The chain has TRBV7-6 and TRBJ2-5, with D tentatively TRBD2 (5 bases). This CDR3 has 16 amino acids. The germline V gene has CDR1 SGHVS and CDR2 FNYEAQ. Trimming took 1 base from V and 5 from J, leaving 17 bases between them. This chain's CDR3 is CASSLDRAKAVETQYF. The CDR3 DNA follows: TGTGCCAGCAGCTTAGACCGCGCTAAAGCGGTGGAGACCCAGTACTTC.

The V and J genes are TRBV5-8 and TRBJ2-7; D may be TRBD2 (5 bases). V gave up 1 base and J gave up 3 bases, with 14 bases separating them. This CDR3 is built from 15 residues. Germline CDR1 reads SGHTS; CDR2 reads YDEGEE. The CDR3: CASSLRGSGGYEQYV. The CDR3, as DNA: TGTGCCAGCAGCTTGCGGGGTTCCGGAGGCTACGAGCAGTACGTC.

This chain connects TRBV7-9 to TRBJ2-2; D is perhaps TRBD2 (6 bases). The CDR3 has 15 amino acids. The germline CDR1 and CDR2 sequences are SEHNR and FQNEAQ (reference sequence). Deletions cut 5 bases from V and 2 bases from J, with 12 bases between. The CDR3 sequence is CASSTRRGNTGELFF. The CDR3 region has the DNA TGTGCCAGCAGCACGCGGAGGGGCAACACCGGGGAGCTGTTTTTT.

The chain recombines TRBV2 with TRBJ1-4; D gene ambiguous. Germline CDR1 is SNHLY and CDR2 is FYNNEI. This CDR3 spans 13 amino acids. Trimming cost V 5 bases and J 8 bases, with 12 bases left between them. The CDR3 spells CASSRALREKLFF. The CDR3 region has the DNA TGTGCCAGCAGTCGGGCCCTGAGGGAAAAACTGTTTTTT.

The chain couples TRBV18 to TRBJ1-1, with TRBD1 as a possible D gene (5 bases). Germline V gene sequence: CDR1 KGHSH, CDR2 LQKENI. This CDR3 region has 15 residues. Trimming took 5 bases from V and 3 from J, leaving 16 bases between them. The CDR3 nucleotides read TGTGCCAGCTCATTATATCGGGGGTCCGACACTGAAGCTTTCTTT. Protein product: CASSLYRGSDTEAFF.

CDR3 loop: CASSLGGRSYEQYV. CDR3 DNA sequence: TGTGCCAGCAGCTTAGGGGGTCGCTCCTACGAGCAGTACGTC. The chain links TRBV7-9 to TRBJ2-7; D gene unclear. Trimming took 1 base from V and 0 from J, leaving 7 bases between them. Germline assignment: CDR1 SEHNR and CDR2 FQNEAQ (reference sequence). The CDR3 loop spans 14 amino acids.

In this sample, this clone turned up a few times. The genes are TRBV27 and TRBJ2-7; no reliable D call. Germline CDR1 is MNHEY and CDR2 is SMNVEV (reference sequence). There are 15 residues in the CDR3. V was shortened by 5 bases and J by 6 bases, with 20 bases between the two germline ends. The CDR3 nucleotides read TGTGCCAGCAGTCTGGGGTCGGCAGCCTCGAGCGAGCAGTACTTC. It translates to CASSLGSAASSEQYF.

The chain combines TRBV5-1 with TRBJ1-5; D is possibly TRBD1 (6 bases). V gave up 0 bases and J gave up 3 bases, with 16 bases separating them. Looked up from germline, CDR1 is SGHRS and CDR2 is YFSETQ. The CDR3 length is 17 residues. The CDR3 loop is CASSLAPVAGANQPQHF. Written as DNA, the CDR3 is TGCGCCAGCAGCTTGGCCCCCGTGGCAGGGGCCAATCAGCCCCAGCATTTT.

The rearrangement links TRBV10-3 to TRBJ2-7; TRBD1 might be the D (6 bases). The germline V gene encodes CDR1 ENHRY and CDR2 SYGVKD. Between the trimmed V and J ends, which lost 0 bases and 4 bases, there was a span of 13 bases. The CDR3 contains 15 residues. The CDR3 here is CAISESETGSYEQYF. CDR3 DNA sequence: TGTGCCATCAGTGAGTCTGAAACAGGGTCGTACGAGCAGTACTTC.

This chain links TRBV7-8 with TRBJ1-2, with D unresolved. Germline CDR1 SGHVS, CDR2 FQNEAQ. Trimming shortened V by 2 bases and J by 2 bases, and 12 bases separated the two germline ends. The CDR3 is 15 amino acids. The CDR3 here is CASSLPTPSNYGYTF. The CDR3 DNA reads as TGTGCCAGCAGCTTACCTACCCCCTCGAACTATGGCTACACCTTC.

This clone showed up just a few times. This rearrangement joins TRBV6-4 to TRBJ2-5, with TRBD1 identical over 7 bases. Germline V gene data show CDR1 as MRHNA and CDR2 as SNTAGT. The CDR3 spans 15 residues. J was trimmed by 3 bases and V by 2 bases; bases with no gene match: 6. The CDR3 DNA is TGTGCCAGCAGTGACGGGACAGTTGGGAAAGAGACCCAGTACTTC. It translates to CASSDGTVGKETQYF.

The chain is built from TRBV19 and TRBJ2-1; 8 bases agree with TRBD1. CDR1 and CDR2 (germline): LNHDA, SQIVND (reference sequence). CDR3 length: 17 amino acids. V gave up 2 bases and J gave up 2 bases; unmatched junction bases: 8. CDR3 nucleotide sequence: TGTGCCAGTAGTATAAAGCGGACAGGGAGGCCCTACAATGAGCAGTTCTTC. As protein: CASSIKRTGRPYNEQFF.

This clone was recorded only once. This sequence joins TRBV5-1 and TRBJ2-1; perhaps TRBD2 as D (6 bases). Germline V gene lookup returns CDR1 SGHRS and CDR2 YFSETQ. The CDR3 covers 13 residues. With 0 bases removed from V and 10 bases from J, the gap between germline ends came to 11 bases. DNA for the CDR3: TGCGCCAGCAGCTTGGAGGTTCTAGCGGAGCAGTTCTTC. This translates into CASSLEVLAEQFF.